This note documents a single T cell receptor (beta chain) sequence. Its antigen is as yet unknown. There were healthy Caucasian individuals from Russia, aged roughly 6 to 100, serving as donors. PBMCs were isolated at a quantity of at least 6.5 million per sample. Primers used in a second PCR of roughly 7 to 12 cycles were a sample-barcoded 5' primer and a J-beta primer mix. TCRdb recomputed calls from the 5' RACE reads with MiXCR, one row per CDR3 protein. Among 550,000 to 750,000 distinct CDR3 sequences, under 25% were seen once, and the ten largest hold roughly 3.6%. In germline, CDR1 is MNHEY, CDR2 SVGAGI. Deletions cut 2 bases from V and 0 bases from J, with 11 bases between. The CDR3 spans 15 residues. The data are from a study of blood T cells in healthy people across ages. The study, taken as a whole, reports: Underestimates were what the diversity estimates from one million T cells were considered to be.

The chain uses TRBV6-5 and TRBJ2-7, with D perhaps TRBD1 (6 bases). This receptor was taken from a man in his 70s in good health. Sequencing used blood. CDR3 sequence (DNA): TGTGCCAGCAGTTACAGAGGGGGTCGCTCCTACGAGCAGTACTTC. This codes for CASSYRGGRSYEQYF.